This T cell receptor (beta chain) was sequenced in a study of blood T cell repertoires in COVID-19. Between the trimmed V and J ends, which lost 7 bases and 7 bases, there was a span of 10 bases. Germline CDR1 SGHAT, CDR2 FQNNGV. The CDR3 is 11 residues long. Seattle patients were enrolled during active infection and followed longitudinally. Original data processing: Reference gene primer amplification gave estimated nucleated cell counts. The protocol was immunoSEQ multiplex PCR, while the TCRdb copy is restricted to in-frame clones and leaves out a portion. V and J calls and clone size are given by that table; D and trimming were obtained from the DNA. The sample has fewer than 350,000 clones, less than 90% seen once.

This TCR was sampled from a woman aged 30 to 39 with COVID-19, enrolled during active disease. The rearrangement joins TRBV11-2 to TRBJ1-2, with D maybe TRBD1 (5 bases). The specimen sequenced was peripheral blood. CDR3 loop: CASIFGGGYTF. CDR3 DNA sequence: TGTGCCAGCATTTTCGGGGGTGGCTACACCTTC. Variable domain in full (rest from reference TRBV11-2 and TRBJ1-2): EAGVAQSPRYKIIEKRQSVAFWCNPISGHATLYWYQQILGQGPKLLIQFQNNGVVDDSQLPKDRFSAERLKGVDSTLKIQPAKLEDSAVYLCASIFGGGYTFGSGTRLTVV.